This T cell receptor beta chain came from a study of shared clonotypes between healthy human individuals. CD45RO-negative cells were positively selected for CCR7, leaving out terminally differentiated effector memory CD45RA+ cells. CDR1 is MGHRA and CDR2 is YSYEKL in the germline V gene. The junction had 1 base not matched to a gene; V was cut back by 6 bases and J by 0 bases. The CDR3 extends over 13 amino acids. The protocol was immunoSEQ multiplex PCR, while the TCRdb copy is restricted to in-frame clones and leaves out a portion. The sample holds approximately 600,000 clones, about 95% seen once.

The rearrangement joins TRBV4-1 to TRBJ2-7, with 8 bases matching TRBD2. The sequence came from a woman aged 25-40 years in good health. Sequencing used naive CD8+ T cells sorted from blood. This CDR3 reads CASSSGDSYEQYF. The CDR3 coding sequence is TGCGCCAGCAGTAGCGGGGACTCCTACGAGCAGTACTTC.